These 20 T cell receptor beta chains were sequenced from one sample in a study of blood T cells in healthy people across ages. Primed by a sample-barcoded 5' primer and a J-beta primer mix, a second PCR proceeded for 7 to 11 cycles. Each CDR3 protein is one row after TCRdb ran MiXCR on the 5' RACE reads. Altogether 900,000 to 950,000 distinct CDR3 sequences are present, almost 30% being singletons, with the ten largest covering roughly 10%. This sample was also put to use in a study of T cells of mothers and their children.

The sequenced sample was blood. All receptors come from a woman in her forties in good health.

This clonotype was seen only a few times. The J gene is TRBJ2-2, the V gene TRBV6-5; D ambiguous. The germline V gene has CDR1 MNHEY and CDR2 SVGAGI. The CDR3 has 13 amino acids. Trimming pared 1 base from V and 6 bases from J, leaving 6 bases between. DNA for the CDR3: TGTGCCAGCAGTTACTACAGCGCCGGGGAGCTGTTTTTT. It is translated as CASSYYSAGELFF.

Many counts were recorded for this clonotype. The CDR3 reads CATSTTGTGANVLTF. The CDR3 DNA reads as TGTGCCACCAGTACGACAGGAACTGGGGCCAACGTCCTGACTTTC. This sequence joins TRBV24-1 and TRBJ2-6, with a possible D match to TRBD1 (6 bases). The CDR3 runs to 15 residues. CDR1 is KGHDR and CDR2 is SFDVKD in the germline V gene. Trimming shortened V by 6 bases and J by 2 bases, and 10 bases separated the two germline ends.

This clonotype was seen repeatedly, ten times or more. The chain uses TRBV9 and TRBJ1-2; TRBD1 matches at 7 bases. The V and J ends lost 0 bases and 4 bases, in that order; junction bases with no gene match: 6. The germline V gene encodes CDR1 SGDLS and CDR2 YYNGEE. The CDR3 length is 15 residues. CDR3 protein: CASSVAGTEIYGYTF. CDR3 DNA: TGTGCCAGCAGCGTAGCCGGGACAGAGATCTATGGCTACACCTTC.

This chain uses TRBV5-1 with TRBJ1-2; D might be TRBD1 (6 bases). CDR3 size: 14 residues. Germline lookup yields CDR1 SGHRS and CDR2 YFSETQ. Deletions cut 4 bases from V and 7 bases from J, with 17 bases between. DNA of the CDR3: TGCGCCAGCAGCCCTATCGGGGGGCCTGGTGGCTACACCTTC. Protein product: CASSPIGGPGGYTF.

The V call is TRBV9, the J call TRBJ1-6; D gene unclear. Trimming cost V 4 bases and J 11 bases, with 13 bases left between them. CDR1 and CDR2 from the germline V gene are SGDLS and YYNGEE. This CDR3 comprises 13 residues. In nucleotides, the CDR3 is TGTGCCAGCAGCTTGGATGGTGGGGCACCCCTCCACTTT. This gives the protein CASSLDGGAPLHF.

Comments on this clonotype: The germline gene is not matched at one end of the junction; a read error may be the cause. The rearrangement joins TRBV5-6 to TRBJ2-3; D is unresolved. Germline values: CDR1 SGHDT, CDR2 YYEEEE. This CDR3 has 13 amino acids. CDR3 nucleotide sequence: TGTGCCGGCAGCCGGCAGATCACAGATACGCAGTATTTT. Residues: CAGSRQITDTQYF.

With respect to this clonotype: One base away lies a much larger clone, so this may be a sequencing read error. This chain joins TRBV6-2 or TRBV6-3 and TRBJ1-5; D may be TRBD1 (5 bases). Germline V gives CDR1 MNHEY, CDR2 SVGEGT. This CDR3 contains 15 residues. Trimming took off 1 base at V and 5 bases at J, with 12 bases between the two ends. The CDR3 here is CASSYWDVRDQPQHF. CDR3 in DNA: TGTGCCAGCAGTTACTGGGACGTCCGGGATCAGCCCCAGCATTTT.

This chain joins TRBV7-2 and TRBJ2-4; 7 positions match TRBD1. The end of the DNA is better explained by TRBJ2-7, so the J call may be wrong. The germline gives CDR1 SGHTA, CDR2 FQGNSA. This CDR3 spans 14 amino acids. CDR3: CASSSDRVSNEQYF. CDR3 DNA: TGTGCCAGCAGCTCCGACAGGGTCAGCAACGAGCAGTACTTC.

This clonotype has just a few counts. V is TRBV7-2 and J is TRBJ1-2; possibly TRBD1 for D (5 bases). Trimming shortened V by 1 base and J by 3 bases, and 12 bases separated the two germline ends. Germline CDR1 and CDR2: SGHTA and FQGNSA. This CDR3 is built from 15 residues. The CDR3 loop is CASSLEPGTHYGYTF. Here the CDR3 DNA reads TGTGCCAGCAGCTTAGAGCCAGGGACGCACTATGGCTACACCTTC.

This clonotype showed up just a few times. The chain is built from TRBV15 and TRBJ1-1; the D is unclear. CDR3 length: 14 residues. The V end was cut by 1 base, the J end by 10 bases, with 16 bases between. CDR1 LNHNV and CDR2 YYDKDF come from the germline V gene (reference sequence). This CDR3 is CATSRGTEKVGAFF. CDR3 nucleotide sequence: TGTGCCACCAGCAGAGGGACCGAGAAGGTGGGAGCTTTCTTT.

As for this clonotype: This may stem from a read error, because a much larger clone lies one nucleotide away. V is TRBV28 and J is TRBJ2-7; D is unresolved. There are 14 residues in the CDR3. Germline lookup yields CDR1 MDHEN and CDR2 SYDVKM. The chain's CDR3 is CAGSLLRGSYEQYF. The CDR3 DNA reads TGTGCCGGCAGTTTACTCCGTGGTTCCTACGAGCAGTACTTC.

This chain joins TRBV29-1 and TRBJ2-7; 7 bases are a match to TRBD2. CDR3 size: 12 residues. CDR1 is SQVTM, CDR2 ANQGSEA, per germline. The ends lost 8 bases at V and 1 base at J; junction bases unmatched: 5. The CDR3 coding sequence is TGCAGCTTCCGGGAGGCTTCCTACGAGCAGTACTTC. Translating gives CSFREASYEQYF.

The chain links TRBV7-9 to TRBJ2-1; D possibly matches TRBD1 or TRBD2 (6 bases each). The ends were cut back, 4 bases at V and 15 bases at J, with 19 bases in the middle. The CDR3 has 13 residues. Germline assignment: CDR1 SEHNR and CDR2 FQNEAQ (reference sequence). Here the CDR3 DNA reads TGTGCCAGCAGCTGGGTACAGGGACTGGGGCCGTTCTTC. It translates to CASSWVQGLGPFF.

This clonotype was observed a single time. The chain has TRBV20-1 and TRBJ1-5; D not certain. Germline assignment: CDR1 DFQATT and CDR2 SNEGSKA (reference sequence). Trimming removed 8 bases from V and 3 bases from J, with 14 bases in between. The CDR3 length is 13 residues. CDR3 bases: TGCAGTACTGATGATAGTCCCAATCAGCCCCAGCATTTT. Its protein product is CSTDDSPNQPQHF.

A few counts support this clonotype. The chain links TRBV15 to TRBJ2-1; tentatively, D is TRBD1 (6 bases). Deletions cut 1 base from V and 4 bases from J, with 8 bases between. This CDR3 region has 14 residues. Per germline, CDR1 LNHNV and CDR2 YYDKDF (reference sequence). The CDR3 spells CATSRGGQYNEQFF. DNA for the CDR3: TGTGCCACCAGCAGAGGCGGACAGTACAATGAGCAGTTCTTC.

CDR3 in amino acids: CASSPRSGSSYNEQFF. CDR3 nucleotides: TGTGCCAGCAGCCCTAGATCGGGGAGCTCCTACAATGAGCAGTTCTTC. The chain combines TRBV14 with TRBJ2-1; a weak D match, TRBD2 (5 bases). Trimming took 4 bases from V and 0 from J, leaving 13 bases between them. The CDR3 consists of 16 residues. Germline CDR1 reads SGHDN; CDR2 reads FVKESK. Full variable domain (outside the CDR3, taken from reference TRBV14 and TRBJ2-1): EAGVTQFPSHSVIEKGQTVTLRCDPISGHDNLYWYRRVMGKEIKFLLHFVKESKQDESGMPNNRFLAERTGGTYSTLKVQPAELEDSGVYFCASSPRSGSSYNEQFFGPGTRLTVL.

Points on this clonotype: This could be a read error, since a much larger clone is one nucleotide away. The chain combines TRBV28 with TRBJ2-7; D may match TRBD1 or TRBD2 (5 bases each). Germline CDR1 is MDHEN and CDR2 is SYDVKM. The CDR3 loop spans 13 amino acids. The germline V and J ends were trimmed by 8 bases and 6 bases, with 17 bases remaining between them. The CDR3 is CASEGPRPVEQYF. The CDR3 DNA follows: TGTGCCAGCGAGGGGCCCCGACCAGTCGAGCAGTACTTC.

The chain recombines TRBV4-1 with TRBJ2-3; TRBD1 might be the D (6 bases). The germline V gene has CDR1 MGHRA and CDR2 YSYEKL. This CDR3 is 19 amino acids long. V dropped 0 bases and J dropped 0 bases, with 19 bases sitting between them. The CDR3 here is CASSQEIPDRTTSTDTQYF. In nucleotides, the CDR3 is TGCGCCAGCAGCCAAGAGATCCCGGACAGAACAACTAGCACAGATACGCAGTATTTT.

This clonotype was counted at least ten times. The CDR3 nucleotides read TGTGCCAGCAGCTGGCCCGTTGGAGCGGGGGGACGCCAAGAGACCCAGTACTTC. It translates to CASSWPVGAGGRQETQYF. The chain is built from TRBV11-2 and TRBJ2-5, with TRBD2 identical over 9 bases. There are 18 residues in the CDR3. Germline CDR1 is SGHAT and CDR2 is FQNNGV. Losses at the gene ends were 4 bases for V and 1 base for J; bases not matched to a gene: 13.

This clonotype was counted many times. V usage is TRBV10-3 and J usage is TRBJ2-5, with unresolved D. CDR1 is ENHRY and CDR2 is SYGVKD in the germline V gene. Trimming removed 0 bases from V and 5 bases from J, with 4 bases in between. The CDR3 contains 12 residues. The CDR3 DNA follows: TGTGCCATCAGTGAGTCAGGGGAGACCCAGTACTTC. This translates into CAISESGETQYF.